Given below is one T cell receptor beta chain in context. Its cognate antigen has yet to be identified. The sample holds no much larger clone one base away, and base qualities are not on file. Deletion took 7 bases off V and 3 bases off J, with a span of 7 bases between the germline ends. The CDR3 goes from the cysteine to the phenylalanine over 12 residues. The entry retains the CDR3 DNA only, 36 bases that are in frame from base 1. According to the germline V gene, CDR1 reads MNHEY and CDR2 reads SVGEGT. Donors were 39 systemically healthy Caucasian individuals from Russia aged 6 to 90 years. Around 9.8 milliliters of peripheral blood were collected from each donor into EDTA-treated Vacutainer tubes. Ficoll-Paque density-gradient centrifugation was used to isolate PBMCs, with at least 6 million per sample. Total RNA, at least 6 micrograms per sample, was extracted from PBMCs with Trizol reagent. For every donor, an aliquot of PBMCs went through flow cytometry to measure the percentages of naive CD45RAhigh/CD27high T cells.

The data belong to a study of blood T cells in healthy people across ages (dated by TCRdb to 2013 to 2016). About the study as a whole: In model experiments, template switching captured about one uniquely barcoded TCR beta cDNA molecule for every two T cells. To track age-related changes in TCR beta repertoire diversity, the study relied on deep sequencing normalized with unique cDNA molecular identifiers. Donors were grouped into four age groups: young (average 16 years), middle-aged (roughly 38), aged (roughly 67) and long-lived (just over 80). To avoid experimental bias, donors of different ages were distributed randomly across sequencing lanes. Using the same blood draw, the study looked at two additional independent replicas of 1 million unique cDNA reads for two donors, one aged 18 to 30 and the other aged 80 or older.

Library preparation used 5' RACE. The sequencing machine was an Illumina HiSeq 2500. A second PCR of roughly 6 to 11 cycles was run with a J-beta primer mix and a sample-barcoded 5' primer. A unique molecular identifier was introduced onto each TCR beta cDNA molecule by a template-switch 5' adaptor carrying 12 random nucleotides. At least 2.5 million CDR3-containing paired-end reads were obtained from each sample. First-strand cDNA was synthesized from all RNA with the Mint cDNA synthesis kit, primed by a TRBC-specific oligonucleotide. Following uracil-DNA glycosylase treatment, a first 18-cycle PCR with universal primers M1SS and BC2_uni_R was performed on all cDNA. The original pipeline was this. Normalization of each sample was performed by random selection of 1 million high-quality reads, each carrying a distinct molecular identifier. Reads sharing molecular identifiers were discarded rather than binned into consensus sequences. MiTCR, with a Q25 quality threshold and the strictest error-elimination algorithm, was used for CDR3 identification, clonotype clustering and error correction. Lower-bound total TCR beta diversity was estimated with a nonparametric unseen species model using Euler transformation. TCRdb passed the public sequencing reads through fastp at Q25 and MiXCR, retaining productive beta sequences. Entries that share a CDR3 protein sequence are merged under the most common genes and DNA. The V and J calls follow TCRdb's processing rather than the paper's. Within this sample are 1.2 million to 1.5 million distinct CDR3 sequences, with almost 60% of them counted one time only. 5% to 7% of the sample goes to the ten largest clones.

Beyond this particular receptor, the publication reports: Estimates of total diversity based on one million sequenced T cells were regarded as lower bounds and as underestimates. There was a strong correlation between observed TCR beta diversity and the percentage of naive T cells measured by flow cytometry. As age increased, observed TCR beta diversity per million T cells dropped in a roughly linear way, and a significant reduction was already evident by age about 40. The long-lived group showed more naive CD4+ T cells, fewer expanded clones and increased TCR diversity than the aged group, suggesting age selection. Because donor CMV infection status was unknown, age-related changes in expanded clonotypes were potentially confounded. Bulk unsorted PBMC profiling prevented conclusive comparison of naive and antigen-experienced compartments.

The sample taken for sequencing was blood. The sequence joins TRBV6-2 or TRBV6-3 to TRBJ2-1, with the D gene too uncertain to name. The source of this sequence is a man aged 18-30 years in good health. The CDR3 protein sequence reads: CASTTHYNEQFF. The nucleotide sequence is TGTGCCAGCACTACCCACTACAATGAGCAGTTCTTC.